This entry lists 20 T cell receptor beta chains sequenced from one sample in a study of blood T cell repertoires in COVID-19 (dated by TCRdb to the early 2020s). Receptor libraries were prepared by the immunoSEQ multiplex PCR assay. TCRdb carries this immuneACCESS record with in-frame sequences only. Its versions omit some clonotypes, under half of them owing to an unresolved V gene in the studies checked, with the rest unexplained. Within this sample are 350,000 to 400,000 clones, with 80% to 95% of them counted one time only. The ten most abundant clones make up roughly 0.9% of the sample. Source material: PBMCs or T cells enriched from blood (not recorded which). The receptors here all came from a woman aged 40 to 50 who had been exposed to COVID-19.

This clone was detected only once. V and J are TRBV28 and TRBJ1-2; unclear D gene. This CDR3 spans 12 amino acids. Germline CDR1 reads MDHEN; CDR2 reads SYDVKM. Trimming shortened V by 5 bases and J by 8 bases, and 12 bases separated the two germline ends. Here the CDR3 reads CASSGPYEGYTF. CDR3 DNA sequence: TGTGCCAGCAGTGGGCCTTACGAAGGCTACACCTTC.

The J gene is TRBJ1-4, the V gene TRBV4-3, with 7 positions matching TRBD1. The V gene end was trimmed by 4 bases and the J gene end by 8 bases; junction bases not matched to a gene: 4. CDR1 is LGHNA and CDR2 is YSLEER in the germline V gene. The CDR3 runs to 13 residues. The CDR3 DNA reads TGCGCCAGCAGCCCGGGACAGTCAGAAAAACTGTTTTTT. Translated: CASSPGQSEKLFF.

This rearrangement joins TRBV7-5 to TRBJ1-5. TRBV7-5 is termed a pseudogene. The CDR3 sequence is 16 residues long. CDR3 DNA: TGTGTCAGAAGCTTAGTAGAGGGATGGTGCAATCAGCCCCAGCATTTT. This gives the protein CVRSLVEGWCNQPQHF.

In its sample, this clone was seen once. V is TRBV28 and J is TRBJ1-4; TRBD1 matches 7 bases. CDR3 length: 14 amino acids. V gave up 2 bases and J gave up 5 bases; unmatched junction bases: 2. Germline CDR1 MDHEN, CDR2 SYDVKM. This CDR3 is CASSLAQGNEKLFF. The CDR3, as DNA: TGTGCCAGCAGTTTAGCACAGGGGAATGAAAAACTGTTTTTT. The full variable domain, rest sourced from reference TRBV28 and TRBJ1-4, is DVKVTQSSRYLVKRTGEKVFLECVQDMDHENMFWYRQDPGLGLRLIYFSYDVKMKEKGDIPEGYSVSREKKERFSLILESASTNQTSMYLCASSLAQGNEKLFFGSGTQLSVL.

The chain recombines TRBV5-4 with TRBJ2-3, with 10 bases aligning to TRBD2. Germline CDR1 is SGHNT and CDR2 is YYREEE (reference sequence). The CDR3 loop spans 16 amino acids. The J segment lost 1 base and the V segment lost 5 bases, leaving 7 bases of the junction unmatched. CDR3 protein: CASRPGLAERTDTQYF. In nucleotides, the CDR3 is TGTGCCAGCAGACCAGGACTAGCGGAGCGCACAGATACGCAGTATTTT.

The chain couples TRBV15 to TRBJ2-5, with TRBD2 matching 11 bases. This CDR3 has 15 residues. CDR1 LNHNV and CDR2 YYDKDF come from the germline V gene (reference sequence). V shed 7 bases and J 2 bases; nucleotides not matched to a gene: 6. The CDR3: CATTYSGRGQETQYF. The CDR3 DNA reads TGTGCCACCACCTATAGCGGGAGGGGACAAGAGACCCAGTACTTC.

The chain links TRBV30 to TRBJ2-7; D unresolved. Germline CDR1 and CDR2: GTSNPN and SVGIG (reference sequence). Trimming cost V 4 bases and J 3 bases, with 10 bases left between them. The length of the CDR3 is 12 residues. CDR3 sequence reads: CAWTDANYEQYF. CDR3 in DNA: TGTGCCTGGACCGATGCGAACTACGAGCAGTACTTC.

This chain connects TRBV10-2 to TRBJ2-1; 10 positions agree with TRBD1. Germline-derived CDR1 and CDR2 are WSHSY and SAAADI. CDR3 length: 16 residues. Trimming removed 6 bases from V and 6 bases from J; junction bases left unmatched: 11. CDR3 in DNA: TGCGCCAGCAGCCTAAAAGGACAGGGGGGTAGCAATGAGCAGTTCTTC. It specifies CASSLKGQGGSNEQFF.

The chain combines TRBV12-3 or TRBV12-4 with TRBJ1-2, with D possibly TRBD1 on 5 matching bases. The CDR3 extends over 12 amino acids. V shed 6 bases and J shed 6 bases, with 11 bases lying between them. As DNA, the CDR3 is TGTGCCAGCAGAACAGGTGGGCATGGCTACACCTTC. Its protein product is CASRTGGHGYTF.

J is TRBJ2-4 and V is TRBV5-4; TRBD2 matches 8 bases. From germline, CDR1 is SGHNT and CDR2 YYREEE (reference sequence). Losses at the gene ends were 1 base for V and 2 bases for J; bases not matched to a gene: 8. CDR3 length: 17 residues. This CDR3 is CASSLRGGATSKNIQYF. In DNA form, the CDR3 reads TGTGCCAGCAGCTTGCGGGGGGGCGCGACTTCCAAAAACATTCAGTACTTC. The full variable domain, with the rest looked up from reference TRBV5-4 and TRBJ2-4, is ETGVTQSPTHLIKTRGQQVTLRCSSQSGHNTVSWYQQALGQGPQFIFQYYREEENGRGNFPPRFSGLQFPNYSSELNVNALELDDSALYLCASSLRGGATSKNIQYFGAGTRLSVL.

This clone came up once. V and J are TRBV2 and TRBJ1-6, with 8 bases matching TRBD1. This CDR3 region has 15 residues. V shed 6 bases and J 7 bases; nucleotides not matched to a gene: 8. Germline values: CDR1 SNHLY, CDR2 FYNNEI. The CDR3 region is CASRETGAGNSPLHF. The CDR3, as DNA: TGTGCCAGCAGGGAGACAGGGGCGGGGAATTCACCCCTCCACTTT.

This chain uses TRBV6-6 with TRBJ1-2; 8 bases are a match to TRBD1. The germline V gene has CDR1 MNHNY and CDR2 SVGAGI (reference sequence). The CDR3 sequence is 14 residues long. V gave up 5 bases and J gave up 3 bases; unmatched junction bases: 5. The CDR3 DNA reads TGTGCCAGCAGTACCCAACAGGGGGACTATGGCTACACCTTC. This translates into CASSTQQGDYGYTF.

V usage is TRBV2 and J usage is TRBJ1-3; D not resolved. CDR1 is SNHLY and CDR2 is FYNNEI in the germline V gene. V dropped 7 bases and J dropped 0 bases, with 10 bases sitting between them. The CDR3 extends over 14 amino acids. CDR3 nucleotide sequence: TGTGCCAGCACAAGCGCCGGCTCTGGAAACACCATATATTTT. Amino acid sequence: CASTSAGSGNTIYF. Based on the CDR3 plus reference TRBV2 and TRBJ1-3, the full variable domain is EPEVTQTPSHQVTQMGQEVILRCVPISNHLYFYWYRQILGQKVEFLVSFYNNEISEKSEIFDDQFSVERPDGSNFTLKIRSTKLEDSAMYFCASTSAGSGNTIYFGEGSWLTVV.

The chain employs TRBV7-2 and TRBJ1-1, with D possibly matching TRBD1 (5 bases). This CDR3 has 14 amino acids. The V end was cut by 6 bases, the J end by 2 bases, with 13 bases between. In germline, CDR1 is SGHTA, CDR2 FQGNSA. The CDR3 sequence: CASSRGIANTEAFF. In DNA form, the CDR3 reads TGTGCCAGCAGTCGGGGGATCGCAAACACTGAAGCTTTCTTT.

This sequence joins TRBV19 and TRBJ2-3; D possibly corresponds to TRBD1 (5 bases). Trimming left V 7 bases short and J 2 bases short, with 10 bases between. Germline CDR1 and CDR2: LNHDA and SQIVND (reference sequence). The CDR3 extends over 13 amino acids. The chain's CDR3 is CASKRGYTDTQYF. In nucleotides, the CDR3 is TGTGCCAGTAAAAGGGGATACACAGATACGCAGTATTTT.

The chain couples TRBV6-2 or TRBV6-3 to TRBJ1-4; no reliable D call. The germline V gene has CDR1 MNHEY and CDR2 SVGEGT. This CDR3 is built from 16 residues. V lost 6 bases, J lost 4 bases, and 18 bases lay in between. Here the CDR3 reads CASSSRGGILNEKLFF. In nucleotides, the CDR3 is TGTGCCAGCAGCTCGCGGGGAGGTATTCTTAATGAAAAACTGTTTTTT.

The chain recombines TRBV6-1 with TRBJ1-2; 9 nucleotides align to TRBD1. This CDR3 contains 14 residues. The germline V gene encodes CDR1 MNHNS and CDR2 SASEGT. With V trimmed by 1 base and J by 11 bases, 8 bases remained unmatched. CDR3 sequence reads: CASSEGTGTGSYTF. In DNA, the CDR3 is TGTGCCAGCAGTGAAGGAACCGGGACAGGGTCATACACCTTC.

The chain links TRBV7-8 to TRBJ1-3; no reliable D call. This CDR3 spans 16 amino acids. Trimming left V 5 bases short and J 0 bases short, with 14 bases between. Germline-derived CDR1 and CDR2 are SGHVS and FQNEAQ. CDR3 DNA: TGTGCCAGCAGCCCAACCGGGTTGGCCTCTGGAAACACCATATATTTT. Its protein is CASSPTGLASGNTIYF.

The V and J genes are TRBV11-2 and TRBJ2-7; TRBD2 matches at 7 bases. Per the germline V gene, CDR1 is SGHAT and CDR2 is FQNNGV. With 7 bases clipped from V and 9 bases from J, the junction kept 21 bases outside the gene matches. The CDR3 contains 16 residues. The CDR3 loop is CASTRGEGGSPSWQYF. The CDR3 nucleotides read TGTGCCAGCACCCGAGGGGAGGGAGGGAGTCCCTCATGGCAGTACTTC. The full variable domain, its missing parts supplied by reference TRBV11-2 and TRBJ2-7, is EAGVAQSPRYKIIEKRQSVAFWCNPISGHATLYWYQQILGQGPKLLIQFQNNGVVDDSQLPKDRFSAERLKGVDSTLKIQPAKLEDSAVYLCASTRGEGGSPSWQYFGPGTRLTVT.

The chain links TRBV4-3 to TRBJ1-2, with a possible D match to TRBD1 (6 bases). Per the germline V gene, CDR1 is LGHNA and CDR2 is YSLEER. Trimming pared 0 bases from V and 4 bases from J, leaving 6 bases between. The CDR3 sequence is 13 residues long. The CDR3 DNA sequence: TGCGCCAGCAGCCAAGAGACAGGCTATGGCTACACCTTC. Encoded protein: CASSQETGYGYTF.